The 25 T cell receptor beta chains reported below all come from one sample, sequenced in a study of blood T cell repertoires in COVID-19. Sequencing was performed with immunoSEQ multiplex PCR; in TCRdb, only in-frame clones are kept and a portion is missing. The profile shows 35,000 to 45,000 clones, roughly 90% of them singletons. The sequencing input was peripheral blood. All receptors derive from a man aged 45-60 years with active COVID-19.

The chain recombines TRBV18 with TRBJ2-5; TRBD1 matches 9 bases. J was trimmed by 5 bases and V by 5 bases; bases with no gene match: 9. In germline, CDR1 is KGHSH, CDR2 LQKENI. The CDR3 runs to 15 residues. CDR3 nucleotides: TGTGCCAGCTCAGCACAGGGGGCGCAGAAGGAGACCCAGTACTTC. This gives the protein CASSAQGAQKETQYF.

The chain uses TRBV2 and TRBJ1-6, with 9 bases matching TRBD1. V shed 6 bases, J shed 9 bases, and the junction held 18 bases outside the gene matches. Germline values: CDR1 SNHLY, CDR2 FYNNEI. The CDR3 consists of 18 residues. CDR3 sequence: CASRAPGTGTPSGSPLHF. The CDR3 nucleotides read TGTGCCAGCAGGGCACCCGGGACAGGGACCCCGTCGGGTTCACCCCTCCACTTT.

The chain links TRBV18 to TRBJ2-3, with D perhaps matching TRBD1 (6 bases). This CDR3 has 13 amino acids. CDR1 is KGHSH and CDR2 is LQKENI in the germline V gene. V dropped 4 bases and J dropped 3 bases, with 8 bases sitting between them. The CDR3 region has the DNA TGTGCCAGCTCACGGACAGCTACAGATACGCAGTATTTT. Translated: CASSRTATDTQYF. The variable domain in full, with the rest retrieved from reference TRBV18 and TRBJ2-3, is NAGVMQNPRHLVRRRGQEARLRCSPMKGHSHVYWYRQLPEEGLKFMVYLQKENIIDESGMPKERFSAEFPKEGPSILRIQQVVRGDSAAYFCASSRTATDTQYFGPGTRLTVL.

The table lists this clone with a count of one. The chain links TRBV25-1 to TRBJ2-7; a possible D gene is TRBD1 (6 bases). CDR3 size: 15 residues. Trimming removed 0 bases at V and 5 bases at J, with 14 bases between. CDR1 and CDR2 (germline): MGHDK, SYGVNS. The CDR3 DNA reads as TGTGCCAGCAGTGAATATACCACAGGGAGAAACGAGCAGTACTTC. Translated: CASSEYTTGRNEQYF.

This rearrangement joins TRBV7-6 to TRBJ1-2; 7 bases agree with TRBD1. After removal of 2 bases from V and 4 bases from J, the junction contained 7 bases not matched to a gene. Germline CDR1 SGHVS, CDR2 FNYEAQ. The CDR3 spans 15 residues. CDR3 amino acids: CASSLRTTGIYGYTF. CDR3 nucleotides: TGTGCCAGCAGCTTAAGAACGACAGGGATCTATGGCTACACCTTC.

The chain employs TRBV28 and TRBJ1-2, with 7 bases identical to TRBD1. The CDR3 is made up of 13 amino acids. Losses at the gene ends were 7 bases for V and 4 bases for J; bases not matched to a gene: 6. Germline CDR1 reads MDHEN; CDR2 reads SYDVKM. Here the CDR3 reads CASTLDRSYGYTF. For the CDR3, the DNA is TGTGCCAGCACCTTGGACAGGTCCTATGGCTACACCTTC.

The chain carries TRBV28 and TRBJ2-7, with D possibly TRBD2 on 6 matching bases. Trimming removed 6 bases from V and 2 bases from J, with 11 bases in between. Germline CDR1 and CDR2: MDHEN and SYDVKM. The CDR3 loop spans 13 amino acids. CDR3 protein: CASRLGRTYEQYF. CDR3 DNA sequence: TGTGCCAGCAGGTTGGGGAGGACCTACGAGCAGTACTTC.

The genes are TRBV10-2 and TRBJ2-6, with D possibly matching TRBD1 (6 bases). This CDR3 has 15 amino acids. Germline assignment: CDR1 WSHSY and CDR2 SAAADI. V gave up 8 bases and J gave up 0 bases, with 11 bases separating them. This chain's CDR3 is CASGKDSSGANVLTF. In DNA, the CDR3 is TGCGCCAGCGGGAAGGACAGCTCTGGGGCCAACGTCCTGACTTTC.

The chain is built from TRBV7-9 and TRBJ2-3, with a tentative D call TRBD1 (5 bases). V lost 8 bases and J 0 bases, leaving 15 bases between the germline ends. From germline, CDR1 is SEHNR and CDR2 FQNEAQ (reference sequence). CDR3 length equals 15 residues. CDR3 region: CASGLQGFSTDTQYF. Written as DNA, the CDR3 is TGTGCCAGCGGTCTGCAGGGTTTTAGCACAGATACGCAGTATTTT.

V gene TRBV6-4 combines with J gene TRBJ1-2; D perhaps matches TRBD1 (6 bases). Germline CDR1 and CDR2: MRHNA and SNTAGT. The CDR3 contains 15 residues. V shed 2 bases and J shed 7 bases, with 17 bases lying between them. The CDR3 nucleotides are TGTGCCAGCAGTGACGGATGGGGGCCCAAGTTTGGCTACACCTTC. Protein sequence: CASSDGWGPKFGYTF.

The chain links TRBV4-1 to TRBJ2-1; TRBD1 matches at 7 bases. V trimming: 0 bases; J trimming: 2 bases; junction bases outside the gene matches: 4. Germline values: CDR1 MGHRA, CDR2 YSYEKL. The CDR3 contains 16 residues. The chain's CDR3 is CASSQDPDRAYNEQFF. The CDR3 DNA reads TGCGCCAGCAGCCAAGATCCCGACAGGGCCTACAATGAGCAGTTCTTC.

V and J are TRBV7-3 and TRBJ2-2, with 10 bases aligning to TRBD2. The CDR3 contains 15 residues. CDR1 and CDR2 from the germline V gene are SGHTA and FQGTGA. Germline trimming cut 6 bases from V and 4 bases from J; bases unmatched to any gene: 5. In DNA, the CDR3 is TGTGCCAGCAGGCAAACTAGCGGGGCCACCGGGGAGCTGTTTTTT. Protein product: CASRQTSGATGELFF.

CDR3 nucleotide sequence: TGTGCCAGCAGCTTATTAGGACAGGGACCCTACGAGCAGTACTTC. It specifies CASSLLGQGPYEQYF. The chain has TRBV13 and TRBJ2-7; 8 nucleotides line up with TRBD1. The CDR3 has 15 amino acids. The V segment lost 2 bases and the J segment 2 bases; nucleotides outside the gene matches: 5. The germline V gene has CDR1 PRHDT and CDR2 FYEKMQ (reference sequence).

The chain has TRBV6-4 and TRBJ1-2; unclear D gene. V shed 1 base and J shed 4 bases, with 16 bases lying between them. This CDR3 is built from 16 residues. Germline V CDR1 and CDR2: MRHNA, SNTAGT. The CDR3 here is CASSDFARRVSYGYTF. The CDR3 nucleotides read TGTGCCAGCAGTGACTTCGCAAGGAGGGTTTCCTATGGCTACACCTTC.

V and J are TRBV28 and TRBJ1-2; 7 bases are shared with TRBD1. After removal of 7 bases from V and 2 bases from J, the junction contained 4 bases not matched to a gene. This CDR3 comprises 13 residues. Germline V gene data show CDR1 as MDHEN and CDR2 as SYDVKM. The CDR3 DNA reads as TGTGCCAGCACCCAGACAGGGAACTATGGCTACACCTTC. Protein sequence: CASTQTGNYGYTF.

V gene TRBV6-5 combines with J gene TRBJ1-5, with 7 bases that match TRBD1. Per germline, CDR1 MNHEY and CDR2 SVGAGI. The V gene end was trimmed by 5 bases and the J gene end by 2 bases; junction bases not matched to a gene: 3. The CDR3 consists of 14 residues. The CDR3: CASSPTGGNQPQHF. CDR3 in DNA: TGTGCCAGCAGTCCAACAGGGGGCAATCAGCCCCAGCATTTT.

J is TRBJ2-7 and V is TRBV30, with 10 nucleotides matching TRBD1. The germline CDR1 and CDR2 sequences are GTSNPN and SVGIG (reference sequence). V was clipped by 5 bases and J by 2 bases; unmatched bases: 0. The CDR3 has 12 residues. The CDR3 coding sequence is TGTGCCTGGGGACAGGGGGCCTACGAGCAGTACTTC. Its translation is CAWGQGAYEQYF.

V gene TRBV14 combines with J gene TRBJ1-4; 7 nucleotides match TRBD1. The ends lost 4 bases at V and 10 bases at J; junction bases unmatched: 9. The CDR3 sequence is 14 residues long. The V gene's germline CDR1 is SGHDN and CDR2 FVKESK. The CDR3 here is CASSPTGVRGKLFF. DNA of the CDR3: TGTGCCAGCAGCCCCACAGGGGTTCGCGGAAAACTGTTTTTT.

V and J are TRBV2 and TRBJ1-5, with 7 bases that match TRBD1. The CDR3 runs to 14 residues. Germline V lookup: CDR1 SNHLY, CDR2 FYNNEI. V trimming: 5 bases; J trimming: 5 bases; junction bases outside the gene matches: 6. The CDR3 spells CASSTQGTYQPQHF. CDR3 bases: TGTGCCAGCAGTACACAGGGGACCTATCAGCCCCAGCATTTT.

V usage is TRBV7-3 and J usage is TRBJ1-1; 9 bases map to TRBD1. The V gene end was trimmed by 5 bases and the J gene end by 4 bases; junction bases not matched to a gene: 11. CDR1 is SGHTA and CDR2 is FQGTGA in the germline V gene. The CDR3 length is 16 residues. CDR3 amino acids: CASSRFPGQGPTEAFF. CDR3 in DNA: TGTGCCAGCAGCCGATTCCCCGGACAGGGGCCCACTGAAGCTTTCTTT.

The chain couples TRBV7-9 to TRBJ2-1; 7 bases match TRBD2. V dropped 5 bases and J dropped 2; count of bases not matched to a gene: 15. This CDR3 is 18 amino acids long. The germline V gene has CDR1 SEHNR and CDR2 FQNEAQ (reference sequence). The DNA for the CDR3 is TGTGCCAGCAGCCCCCCATTTCGCTGGCGGGGGACCTACAATGAGCAGTTCTTC. Protein: CASSPPFRWRGTYNEQFF.

The DNA of the CDR3 is TGTGCCAGCAGCCCGAGGGTCCGACAGGGAAATCTCTACGAGCAGTACTTC. Protein: CASSPRVRQGNLYEQYF. The chain carries TRBV13 and TRBJ2-7, with TRBD1 matching 7 bases. This CDR3 is 17 amino acids long. CDR1 and CDR2 (germline): PRHDT, FYEKMQ (reference sequence). The junction had 16 bases not matched to a gene; V was cut back by 5 bases and J by 3 bases.

The V gene is TRBV9, the J gene TRBJ2-1, with 14 bases that match TRBD2. This CDR3 has 17 amino acids. The V and J ends lost 0 bases and 8 bases, in that order; junction bases with no gene match: 7. CDR1 is SGDLS, CDR2 YYNGEE, per germline. The CDR3 DNA reads as TGTGCCAGCAGCGTAGGATTTAGACTAGCGGGGGGGCATGAGCAGTTCTTC. Translation gives CASSVGFRLAGGHEQFF.

The chain is built from TRBV24-1 and TRBJ2-3; 7 nucleotides agree with TRBD1. The germline V gene encodes CDR1 KGHDR and CDR2 SFDVKD. The CDR3 contains 13 residues. J was trimmed by 5 bases and V by 7 bases; bases with no gene match: 5. The CDR3 DNA follows: TGTGCCACCAGGAGGGGGCCGGGAGATACGCAGTATTTT. Its translation: CATRRGPGDTQYF.

This chain connects TRBV6-1 to TRBJ1-1; D not certain. The germline V and J ends were trimmed by 1 base and 0 bases, with 9 bases remaining between them. This CDR3 is 15 amino acids long. Germline V lookup: CDR1 MNHNS, CDR2 SASEGT. CDR3: CASSEVLNLNTEAFF. CDR3 bases: TGTGCCAGCAGTGAAGTCTTAAATCTGAACACTGAAGCTTTCTTT.